The present T cell receptor beta chain was sequenced within a study of long-term antiretroviral therapy in people with HIV. Running of the v3.0 immunoSEQ assay took place at survey level. Measured with immunoSEQ multiplex PCR; TCRdb has only the in-frame clones, and not every one. The repertoire has more than 25,000 clones, 95% to 98% of them found once; the top ten carry 1.9%. As for this clone: What it binds is not known.

The CDR3 sequence is 14 residues long. The V gene lost 2 bases and the J gene lost 4 bases, with 11 bases spanning the gap. Germline assignment: CDR1 SGHTA and CDR2 FQGNSA. Study results and limitations: Blood dating 2004 to 2017 may reflect older ART regimens.

The chain uses TRBV7-2 and TRBJ1-2; a possible D gene is TRBD1 (5 bases). This specimen was unsorted PBMCs, taken 7.6 years after starting antiretroviral therapy. The TCR sequence derives from a man aged 25 to 40 with HIV. The CDR3 sequence: CASSLMGEAYGYTF. CDR3 in DNA: TGTGCCAGCAGCTTAATGGGGGAGGCCTATGGCTACACCTTC.